This TCR beta chain was sequenced in a study of blood T cell repertoires in COVID-19 (dated by TCRdb to 2019 to 2021). Regarding the study in general: The collaborator samples originated in the United States, Italy and Spain and spanned the acute and convalescent phases of COVID-19. A freely available public database, intended as a resource for researchers studying the immune response to SARS-CoV-2, is where the repertoires were released. The prospective study material was composed of cDNA or gDNA derived from T cells, B-cell-depleted T cells, or PBMCs. Subjects who had been exposed to COVID-19, were actively infected with it, or had recovered from it provided the deeply sampled blood TCRbeta repertoires that made up the dataset. Where available, HLA class I and class II types were taken from metadata supplied by the sample provider and were not determined by assay-based typing. The samples were drawn from two sources: the first 160 participants of the ongoing ImmuneRACE study, and 950 to 1,500 subjects contributed by 6 global collaborators. The sample metadata nearly always contained a de-identified subject ID, COVID-19 status, age in years and sex.

Collaborating institutions collected whole blood in K2EDTA tubes following their own protocols. For TCRbeta analysis, collaborator samples were shipped as frozen whole blood, as isolated PBMCs, or as DNA extracted from either sample type. Note on this clone: The clone's antigen remains unknown. Qualities for individual bases were not recorded, and no much larger clone is one base off.

TCRbeta CDR3 regions were amplified from genomic DNA by means of the immunoSEQ Assay, a bias-controlled multiplex PCR. Per the original workflow: Nucleated cell counts per sample were estimated from amplification of reference gene primers within the assay. Sequence reads were collapsed and filtered to measure the absolute abundance of every unique TCRbeta CDR3 rearrangement. For each sample, productive Simpson clonality was calculated by taking the square root of Simpson's diversity index across productive rearrangements. In TCRdb, the immuneACCESS table is reduced to in-frame sequences with V and J assigned. These tables do not hold every clone; where another copy was compared, an unresolved V gene accounts for under half, and the others remain unexplained. The DNA gave D and trimming, while V, J and clone size come from that table. This sample comprises almost 200,000 clones, approximately 87% of them detected only once. Clones ranked in the top ten supply more than 0.7% of the sample.

What the authors observed across the whole study: The quantity of clinical and demographic metadata differed by source and by participant and was supplied without curation.

The TCR sequence derives from a woman aged 70-85 years with acute or convalescent COVID-19. Sequencing was done on a sample of peripheral blood.

The CDR3 is CASSFGGSSGANVLTF. The nucleotide sequence is given as TGCGCCAGCAGCTTTGGTGGTAGCTCTGGGGCCAACGTCCTGACTTTC. The chain is made from TRBV5-1 and TRBJ2-6; the D gene is unclear. The junction shows trimming of 2 bases on V and 0 bases on J, plus 9 bases between the germline ends. From a lookup of the germline V gene, CDR1 and CDR2 are SGHRS and YFSETQ. CDR3 length: 16 amino acids, cysteine to phenylalanine. The retained sequence is limited to the CDR3, 48 bases, with the frame set at the first base.